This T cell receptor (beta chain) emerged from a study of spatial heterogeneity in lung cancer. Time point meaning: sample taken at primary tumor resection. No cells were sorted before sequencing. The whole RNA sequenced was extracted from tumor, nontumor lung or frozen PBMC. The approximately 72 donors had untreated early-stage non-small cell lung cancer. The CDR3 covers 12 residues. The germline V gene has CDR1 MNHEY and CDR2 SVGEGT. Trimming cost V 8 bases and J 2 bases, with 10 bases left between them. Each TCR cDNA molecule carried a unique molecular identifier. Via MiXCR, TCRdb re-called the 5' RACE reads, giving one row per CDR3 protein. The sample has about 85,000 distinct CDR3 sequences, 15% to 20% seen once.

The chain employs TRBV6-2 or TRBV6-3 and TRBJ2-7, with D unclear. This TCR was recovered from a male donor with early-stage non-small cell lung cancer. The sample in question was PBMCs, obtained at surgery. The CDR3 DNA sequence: TGTGCCAGCGGACGGACCGCCTACGAGCAGTACTTC. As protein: CASGRTAYEQYF.